The 10 T cell receptor beta chains below all came from one sample that was sequenced in a study of shared clonotypes between healthy human individuals. Libraries were prepared by immunoSEQ multiplex PCR; TCRdb keeps only in-frame clonotypes and omits some of them. The sample includes some 630,000 clones, about 95% of them seen just once. The naive CD8 subset, CD45RO-negative cells positively selected for CCR7, excluded terminally differentiated effector memory CD45RA+ cells. The material sequenced was naive CD8+ T cells sorted from blood. The receptors shown here come from a young woman in good health.

V usage is TRBV4-1 and J usage is TRBJ2-7, with D possibly TRBD2 on 5 matching bases. The germline gives CDR1 MGHRA, CDR2 YSYEKL. The germline V and J ends were trimmed by 5 bases and 0 bases, with 26 bases remaining between them. This CDR3 region has 19 residues. The CDR3, as DNA: TGCGCCAGCAGCAAAACCCCTAGTAGCCTCCCGGGGAGCTCCTACGAGCAGTACTTC. It specifies CASSKTPSSLPGSSYEQYF.

The rearrangement links TRBV5-6 to TRBJ2-3; 12 bases match TRBD2. The ends lost 5 bases at V and 5 bases at J; junction bases unmatched: 9. The germline V gene has CDR1 SGHDT and CDR2 YYEEEE. The length of the CDR3 is 16 residues. The CDR3 DNA reads as TGTGCCAGCAGTCTAGGACTAGCGGGAACCATAGATACGCAGTATTTT. Residues: CASSLGLAGTIDTQYF.

CDR3 in DNA: TGCAGCGTTGTTTCTGGACGGGATGACTCTGCTTCTTGTGGCCGGTTTTTT. The encoded protein is CSVVSGRDDSASCGRFF. The chain links TRBV29-1 to TRBJ2-2, with D possibly being TRBD2 (5 bases). Germline CDR1 is SQVTM and CDR2 is ANQGSEA. The V and J ends lost 4 bases and 16 bases respectively, with 34 bases between them. The CDR3 covers 17 residues.

This rearrangement joins TRBV10-3 to TRBJ2-7; TRBD2 matches 10 bases. The junction had 20 bases not matched to a gene; V was cut back by 0 bases and J by 6 bases. CDR3 length equals 20 residues. The germline gives CDR1 ENHRY, CDR2 SYGVKD. This CDR3 reads CAISESVLAGEGSSPSEQYF. The CDR3 bases are TGTGCCATCAGTGAGTCTGTTCTAGCGGGAGAGGGCTCATCGCCCAGCGAGCAGTACTTC.

The chain recombines TRBV7-2 with TRBJ1-1, with 7 bases that match TRBD1. V dropped 1 base and J dropped 4; count of bases not matched to a gene: 6. This CDR3 is built from 15 residues. Germline V lookup: CDR1 SGHTA, CDR2 FQGNSA. The DNA for the CDR3 is TGTGCCAGCAGCTTAGGTCCTTCAGGGGGCACTGAAGCTTTCTTT. It encodes CASSLGPSGGTEAFF. Combining the CDR3 with reference TRBV7-2 and TRBJ1-1 gives the whole variable domain GAGVSQSPSNKVTEKGKDVELRCDPISGHTALYWYRQSLGQGLEFLIYFQGNSAPDKSGLPSDRFSAERTGGSVSTLTIQRTQQEDSAVYLCASSLGPSGGTEAFFGQGTRLTVV.

The gene calls are TRBV6-6 and TRBJ2-1, with D unresolved. Germline CDR1 and CDR2: MNHNY and SVGAGI (reference sequence). V dropped 1 base and J dropped 10 bases, with 5 bases sitting between them. CDR3 length equals 11 residues. CDR3 coding DNA: TGTGCCAGCAGTTACTTTCAGGAGCAGTTCTTC. Amino acid sequence: CASSYFQEQFF.

V is TRBV19 and J is TRBJ1-5, with a possible D match to TRBD1 (5 bases). Germline V lookup: CDR1 LNHDA, CDR2 SQIVND (reference sequence). V was cut by 10 bases and J by 2 bases, with 9 bases left in between. This CDR3 is 12 amino acids long. This chain's CDR3 is CATLQGNQPQHF. CDR3 in DNA: TGTGCCACCCTACAGGGCAATCAGCCCCAGCATTTT.

This rearrangement joins TRBV10-2 to TRBJ1-5, with D maybe TRBD1 (6 bases). The length of the CDR3 is 15 residues. CDR1 is WSHSY, CDR2 SAAADI, per germline. V was clipped by 3 bases and J by 7 bases, with 16 bases between them. CDR3 sequence (DNA): TGCGCCAGCAGTGAAGGACCAGGGGTCGGGCAGCCCCAGCATTTT. Its protein product is CASSEGPGVGQPQHF.

CDR3 protein: CASSQRTSGDYEQYF. The CDR3 DNA follows: TGCGCCAGCAGCCAAAGAACTAGCGGAGATTACGAGCAGTACTTC. The chain joins TRBV4-1 to TRBJ2-7, with TRBD2 matching over 8 bases. J lost 4 bases, V lost 2 bases, and 7 bases had no gene match. The CDR3 runs to 15 residues. Germline CDR1 is MGHRA and CDR2 is YSYEKL.

The rearrangement joins TRBV7-6 to TRBJ1-4; D is uncertain. This CDR3 is built from 15 residues. V was shortened by 2 bases and J by 3 bases, with 10 bases between the two germline ends. Germline V CDR1 and CDR2: SGHVS, FNYEAQ. CDR3 loop: CASSLRGLPNEKLFF. CDR3 nucleotide sequence: TGTGCCAGCAGCTTACGCGGACTGCCTAATGAAAAACTGTTTTTT.